The rows below give T cell receptor beta chains drawn from one sample of a study of CD8+CD57+ T cells in acquired aplastic anemia. TCRdb processed the reads anew with MiXCR; each CDR3 protein has one entry. The table lists 300,000 or so distinct CDR3 sequences, approximately 57% of them singletons. The sample was sorted CD4+, CD8+, or CD8+CD57+ T cells (not recorded which) from PBMCs. These receptor sequences come from a human donor with aplastic anemia. Each CDR3 is given with its conserved first and last residue. The order of the fields is D gene, V gene, J gene, clone size, CDR3 protein, CDR3 DNA. D genes are given only for firm matches. Size is stated for part of the rows, as once, few or many counts, or as a class when the clone is expanded.

d_call: TRBD1
v_call: TRBV29-1
j_call: TRBJ2-5
clone_size: -
cdr3_aa: CSVETGGVETQYF
cdr3_nt: TGCAGCGTCGAGACAGGGGGGGTAGAGACCCAGTACTTC

d_call: TRBD1
v_call: TRBV20-1
j_call: TRBJ1-5
clone_size: -
cdr3_aa: CSARTGEEPQHF
cdr3_nt: TGCAGTGCCCGGACAGGAGAAGAGCCCCAGCATTTT

d_call: TRBD2
v_call: TRBV11-2
j_call: TRBJ2-5
clone_size: -
cdr3_aa: CASSRGETKYQETQYF
cdr3_nt: TGTGCCAGCAGCCGGGGGGAGACTAAGTACCAAGAGACCCAGTACTTC

d_call: TRBD1
v_call: TRBV5-1
j_call: TRBJ2-1
clone_size: many
cdr3_aa: CASSPGQGWNEQFF
cdr3_nt: TGCGCCAGCAGCCCGGGACAGGGATGGAATGAGCAGTTCTTC

d_call: -
v_call: TRBV7-3
j_call: TRBJ1-2
clone_size: many
cdr3_aa: CASSDGTEYGYTF
cdr3_nt: TGTGCCAGCAGCGACGGGACGGAATATGGCTACACCTTC

d_call: -
v_call: TRBV19
j_call: TRBJ1-1
clone_size: -
cdr3_aa: CASSIDPQTSRTEAFF
cdr3_nt: TGTGCCAGTAGTATAGACCCCCAGACATCCCGGACTGAAGCCTTCTTT

d_call: -
v_call: TRBV5-6
j_call: TRBJ2-7
clone_size: -
cdr3_aa: CASGGGREQYF
cdr3_nt: TGTGCCAGCGGGGGGGGCCGCGAGCAGTACTTC

d_call: -
v_call: TRBV7-9
j_call: TRBJ2-7
clone_size: -
cdr3_aa: CASSLVNSNYEQYF
cdr3_nt: TGTGCCAGCAGCTTAGTCAATTCCAACTACGAGCAGTACTTC

d_call: -
v_call: TRBV20-1
j_call: TRBJ1-2
clone_size: -
cdr3_aa: CSARDGISNYGYTF
cdr3_nt: TGCAGTGCTAGAGATGGGATATCTAACTATGGCTACACCTTC

d_call: TRBD1
v_call: TRBV4-1
j_call: TRBJ1-2
clone_size: many
cdr3_aa: CASSQMGTGLGYGYTF
cdr3_nt: TGCGCCAGCAGCCAAATGGGGACAGGGCTAGGCTATGGCTACACCTTC

d_call: -
v_call: TRBV9
j_call: TRBJ1-5
clone_size: -
cdr3_aa: CASSVGRPGGPQHF
cdr3_nt: TGTGCCAGCAGCGTCGGGAGGCCGGGAGGACCCCAGCATTTT

d_call: -
v_call: TRBV2
j_call: TRBJ2-1
clone_size: -
cdr3_aa: CASSGLTSNEQFF
cdr3_nt: TGTGCCAGCAGCGGTTTAACTAGCAATGAGCAGTTCTTC

d_call: -
v_call: TRBV29-1
j_call: TRBJ1-2
clone_size: -
cdr3_aa: CSVEDRSGAYGYTF
cdr3_nt: TGCAGCGTTGAAGATCGGTCGGGGGCCTATGGCTACACCTTC

d_call: TRBD2
v_call: TRBV20-1
j_call: TRBJ2-5
clone_size: -
cdr3_aa: CSATGLAPQETQYF
cdr3_nt: TGCAGTGCCACCGGACTAGCGCCTCAAGAGACCCAGTACTTC

d_call: -
v_call: TRBV2
j_call: TRBJ1-4
clone_size: -
cdr3_aa: CASSEAPLQGEKLFF
cdr3_nt: TGTGCCAGCAGTGAAGCGCCGCTTCAGGGGGAAAAACTGTTTTTT

d_call: -
v_call: TRBV13
j_call: TRBJ1-1
clone_size: -
cdr3_aa: CASSLQSVGAFF
cdr3_nt: TGTGCCAGCAGCCTCCAGTCGGTCGGGGCTTTCTTT

d_call: -
v_call: TRBV24-1
j_call: TRBJ2-3
clone_size: -
cdr3_aa: CATAGAGADTQYF
cdr3_nt: TGTGCCACCGCAGGGGCAGGGGCAGATACGCAGTATTTT

d_call: TRBD1
v_call: TRBV11-3
j_call: TRBJ2-2
clone_size: once
cdr3_aa: CASSPTGGTGELFF
cdr3_nt: TGTGCCAGCAGCCCCACAGGGGGCACCGGGGAGCTGTTTTTT

d_call: -
v_call: TRBV20-1
j_call: TRBJ2-7
clone_size: -
cdr3_aa: CSARGIAGQGSYEQYF
cdr3_nt: TGCAGTGCTAGAGGAATAGCGGGACAGGGTTCCTACGAGCAGTACTTC

d_call: -
v_call: TRBV19
j_call: TRBJ2-3
clone_size: -
cdr3_aa: CASVDRNEQYF
cdr3_nt: TGTGCCAGTGTGGACAGAAATGAGCAGTATTTT

d_call: -
v_call: TRBV20-1
j_call: TRBJ1-3
clone_size: -
cdr3_aa: CSAQDATGGNTIYF
cdr3_nt: TGCAGTGCTCAAGATGCGACAGGCGGAAACACCATATATTTT

d_call: -
v_call: TRBV19
j_call: TRBJ1-5
clone_size: -
cdr3_aa: CASTSVRSNQPQHF
cdr3_nt: TGTGCCAGTACCTCCGTTAGGAGCAATCAGCCCCAGCATTTT

d_call: -
v_call: TRBV20-1
j_call: TRBJ1-1
clone_size: -
cdr3_aa: CSARDPRASGNTEAFF
cdr3_nt: TGCAGTGCTAGAGACCCCCGGGCGTCGGGGAACACTGAAGCTTTCTTT

d_call: -
v_call: TRBV2
j_call: TRBJ1-1
clone_size: many
cdr3_aa: CASSILGTEAFF
cdr3_nt: -

d_call: TRBD1
v_call: TRBV7-3
j_call: TRBJ2-5
clone_size: many
cdr3_aa: CASSSQGALGETQYF
cdr3_nt: TGTGCCAGCAGCTCTCAGGGGGCGCTGGGAGAGACCCAGTACTTC

d_call: -
v_call: TRBV15
j_call: TRBJ2-6
clone_size: -
cdr3_aa: CATSREESSGANVLTF
cdr3_nt: TGTGCCACCAGCAGAGAAGAAAGCTCTGGGGCCAACGTCCTGACTTTC

d_call: TRBD1
v_call: TRBV2
j_call: TRBJ1-5
clone_size: -
cdr3_aa: CASRTGTGGAGSNQPQHF
cdr3_nt: TGTGCCAGCAGAACCGGGACAGGGGGCGCGGGTAGCAATCAGCCCCAGCATTTT

d_call: -
v_call: TRBV12-3/TRBV12-4
j_call: TRBJ2-3
clone_size: -
cdr3_aa: CASSLAGEFTDTQYF
cdr3_nt: TGTGCCAGCAGTTTAGCCGGGGAGTTTACAGATACGCAGTATTTT

d_call: -
v_call: TRBV24-1
j_call: TRBJ2-5
clone_size: -
cdr3_aa: CATSGWAEQETQYF
cdr3_nt: TGTGCCACCAGTGGATGGGCAGAGCAAGAGACCCAGTACTTC

d_call: TRBD1
v_call: TRBV19
j_call: TRBJ2-5
clone_size: -
cdr3_aa: CASTHRGQPQETQYF
cdr3_nt: TGTGCCAGTACGCACAGGGGGCAGCCCCAAGAGACCCAGTACTTC

d_call: TRBD2
v_call: TRBV7-3
j_call: TRBJ2-2
clone_size: many
cdr3_aa: CASSPAGGSNTGELFF
cdr3_nt: TGTGCCAGCAGCCCTGCGGGGGGCTCCAACACCGGGGAGCTGTTTTTT

d_call: -
v_call: TRBV7-9
j_call: TRBJ1-4
clone_size: once
cdr3_aa: CASSFREGEKLFF
cdr3_nt: TGTGCCAGCAGCTTCAGAGAGGGTGAAAAACTGTTTTTT

d_call: TRBD2
v_call: TRBV20-1
j_call: TRBJ2-7
clone_size: -
cdr3_aa: CSARRSGTSGYEQYF
cdr3_nt: TGCAGTGCTAGACGATCCGGGACTAGCGGGTACGAGCAGTACTTC

d_call: -
v_call: TRBV5-1
j_call: TRBJ1-2
clone_size: many
cdr3_aa: CASSLEAGAYRDGYTF
cdr3_nt: TGCGCCAGCAGCTTGGAAGCAGGGGCGTACCGCGATGGCTACACCTTC

d_call: TRBD2
v_call: TRBV7-3
j_call: TRBJ2-7
clone_size: few
cdr3_aa: CASSFVSGDEQYF
cdr3_nt: TGTGCCAGCAGCTTCGTTAGCGGGGACGAGCAGTACTTC

d_call: TRBD1
v_call: TRBV6-2/TRBV6-3
j_call: TRBJ2-3
clone_size: many
cdr3_aa: CASTMHRGRGDTQYF
cdr3_nt: TGTGCCAGCACCATGCACAGGGGGCGGGGGGATACGCAGTATTTT